The subject of this entry is one T cell receptor (beta chain). What it recognizes is unknown. At sampling all donors were nominally healthy, likely with unrecorded immune exposures. After removal of 5 bases from V and 8 bases from J, the junction contained 5 bases not matched to a gene. Germline V lookup: CDR1 MNHNY, CDR2 SVGAGI (reference sequence). The CDR3 length is 12 residues. The data belong to a study of cytomegalovirus exposure and HLA in healthy donors. Regarding the study as a whole: A later analysis appeared to link common viral pathogens to several of the most significant clusters.

The primer mix had 60 Vbeta and 13 Jbeta primers. Sequenced by immunoSEQ multiplex PCR; TCRdb stores in-frame clones only, minus some. This sample has 55,000 to 65,000 clones, with under 90% found just once. Sequences were obtained from PBMCs. V usage is TRBV6-6 and J usage is TRBJ1-2; TRBD1 matches at 7 bases. The receptor was isolated from a woman in her forties in good health and CMV-seronegative. The CDR3 sequence: CASSARGSGYTF. The CDR3 nucleotides read TGTGCCAGCAGTGCCAGGGGGAGCGGCTACACCTTC.